Listed below are T cell receptor beta chains from one sample, sequenced in a study of blood T cells in healthy people across ages. TCRdb independently ran MiXCR on the 5' RACE reads; one entry per CDR3 protein. The table has around 990,000 distinct CDR3 sequences, about 23% seen once. These sequences were also reported in another study, on T cells of mothers and their children.

Sequenced: blood. The receptors derive from a girl aged 2 to 10 in good health. The CDR3 runs from the conserved cysteine through the conserved F or W. Each record gives: J gene, V gene, clone size, D gene, CDR3 DNA, CDR3 protein. A D gene is named only where the DNA matches it firmly. Size values are once, few and many counts, or a class for expanded clones, and some rows have none.

TRBJ2-5	TRBV6-1	NA	NA	TGCGCCAGCAGTGAACTGTGGGCTAGCTCGGGGGAGCAGTACTTC	CASSELWASSGEQYF
TRBJ2-1	TRBV12-5	NA	NA	TGTGCTAGTGGTCCCGAACTAGAGCAGTTCTTC	CASGPELEQFF
TRBJ2-7	TRBV20-1	NA	NA	TGCAGTGCTAGAGATAATGAACAGGTTGTCTACGAGCAGTACTTC	CSARDNEQVVYEQYF
TRBJ2-7	TRBV12-3/TRBV12-4	NA	NA	TGTGCCAGCAGTTTAGGGAGGGGTACGCAGAGCGGGCAGTACTTC	CASSLGRGTQSGQYF
TRBJ2-5	TRBV12-5	NA	NA	TGTGCTAGTGGGGCGCAAAAAGAGACCCAGTACTTC	CASGAQKETQYF
TRBJ1-1	TRBV25-1	few	TRBD1	TGTGCCAGCAAGGGACAGGTGAACACTGAAGCTTTCTTT	CASKGQVNTEAFF
TRBJ2-2	TRBV5-6	NA	NA	TGTGCCAGCAGCTTGGTGGTGGGGGACGAGCTGTTTTTT	CASSLVVGDELFF
TRBJ2-1	TRBV20-1	few	NA	TGCAGTGGGGCGGGGGACAACTCCTACAATGAGCAGTTCTTC	CSGAGDNSYNEQFF
TRBJ1-4	TRBV7-9	few	NA	TGTGCCAGCTCTAGGAACGCTGAGGATGAAAAACTGTTTTTT	CASSRNAEDEKLFF
TRBJ2-7	TRBV27	NA	TRBD2	TGTGCCAGCCGGGGGGTTTCCTACGAGCAGTACTTC	CASRGVSYEQYF
TRBJ1-6	TRBV28	NA	TRBD1	TGTGCCAGCACCTACAGGGGGTGGAATTCACCCCTCCACTTT	CASTYRGWNSPLHF
TRBJ1-2	TRBV20-1	NA	NA	TGCAGTGCTCCTCAAGACCTCAACTATGGCTACACCTTC	CSAPQDLNYGYTF
TRBJ2-1	TRBV11-2	few	NA	TGTGCCAGCAGCTTAGGCGTGAATCAGCCGGAAGAGCAGTTCTTC	CASSLGVNQPEEQFF
TRBJ2-7	TRBV12-3/TRBV12-4	NA	NA	TGTGCCAGCAGCCGTGGACAGAACTACGAGCAGTACTTC	CASSRGQNYEQYF
TRBJ2-7	TRBV4-2	few	NA	TGTGCCAGCAGCCCGTGGACCTCCTCTTACGAGCAGTACTTC	CASSPWTSSYEQYF
TRBJ2-1	TRBV7-3	NA	TRBD2	TGTGCCAGCAGCCCAGTGGGAGGACTAGCGGGGGGGGAACACAATGAGCAGTTCTTC	CASSPVGGLAGGEHNEQFF
TRBJ2-7	TRBV7-8	NA	TRBD1	TGTGCCAGCAGCCCTACAAGGGGGCACACCTACGAGCAGTACTTC	CASSPTRGHTYEQYF
TRBJ2-3	TRBV10-3	few	NA	TGTGCCATCAGTGAGACTGAACCTAGCACAGATACGCAGTATTTT	CAISETEPSTDTQYF
TRBJ2-5	TRBV4-3	few	TRBD1	TGCGCCAGCAGCCAAGACTGGACAGGGGGCAGCGGGGAGACCCAGTACTTC	CASSQDWTGGSGETQYF
TRBJ1-1	TRBV5-5	NA	NA	TGTGCCAGCAGCGTCAGGGAGGAGAACACTGAAGCTTTCTTT	CASSVREENTEAFF
TRBJ1-2	TRBV20-1	NA	NA	TGCAGTGCTAGAGCAACCTGGGAGGGGCATGGCTACACCTTC	CSARATWEGHGYTF